This T cell receptor beta chain was profiled in a study of control samples from healthy donors and cancer patients. Sequencing was performed with immunoSEQ multiplex PCR; in TCRdb, only in-frame clones are kept and a portion is missing. Among 65,000 to 90,000 clones, about 90% were seen once, and the ten largest hold around 20%. Trimming cost V 6 bases and J 0 bases; bases outside gene matches: 3. The CDR3 covers 15 residues. The V gene's germline CDR1 is LNHDA and CDR2 SQIVND (reference sequence). Input material: blood. The TCR sequence derives from a man aged 45 to 65 in good health. This chain connects TRBV19 to TRBJ2-4; the match to TRBD2 covers 9 bases. CDR3 amino acids: CASSLAGVAKNIQYF. The CDR3 DNA reads TGTGCCAGTAGCTTAGCGGGGGTAGCCAAAAACATTCAGTACTTC.